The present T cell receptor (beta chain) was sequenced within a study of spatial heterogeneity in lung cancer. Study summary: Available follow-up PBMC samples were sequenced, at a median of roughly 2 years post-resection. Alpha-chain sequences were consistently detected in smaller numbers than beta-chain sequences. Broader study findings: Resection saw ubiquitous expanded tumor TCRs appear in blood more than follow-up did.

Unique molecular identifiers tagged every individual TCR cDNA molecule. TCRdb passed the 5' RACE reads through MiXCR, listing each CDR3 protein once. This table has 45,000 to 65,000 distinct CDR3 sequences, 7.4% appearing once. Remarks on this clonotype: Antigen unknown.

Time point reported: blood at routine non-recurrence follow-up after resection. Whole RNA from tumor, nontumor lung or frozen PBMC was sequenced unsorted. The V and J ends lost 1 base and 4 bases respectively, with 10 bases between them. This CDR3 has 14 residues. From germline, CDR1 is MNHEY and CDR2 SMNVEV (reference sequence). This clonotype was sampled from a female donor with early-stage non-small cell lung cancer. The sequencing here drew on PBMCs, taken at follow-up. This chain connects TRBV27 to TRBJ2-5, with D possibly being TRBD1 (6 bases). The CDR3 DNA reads TGTGCCAGCAGTTTATGGGGGCGGGCAGAGACCCAGTACTTC. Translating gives CASSLWGRAETQYF.